The subject of this entry is one T cell receptor (beta chain). One entry per CDR3 protein, called by TCRdb with MiXCR from the 5' RACE reads. The table records approximately 48,000 distinct CDR3 sequences, approximately 17% of them present only once. This sample is drawn from a study of neurological immune-mediated disorders. Specimen: PBMCs. The sequence came from a man in his 60s in good health.

CDR3 in amino acids: CASSKVQGRGSPLHF. CDR3 DNA sequence: TGTGCCAGCAGCAAAGTGCAGGGAAGAGGATCACCCCTCCACTTT. The V gene is TRBV21-1, the J gene TRBJ1-6. TRBV21-1 is given as a pseudogene. CDR3 length: 15 amino acids.